This paragraph covers one T cell receptor (beta chain) sequence. The PCR had 60 Vbeta and 13 Jbeta primers. TCRdb keeps only in-frame clones here, not all; method: immunoSEQ multiplex PCR. This sample has under 200,000 clones; roughly 80% occur once, and the top ten carry around 9.1%. These data are taken from a study of cytomegalovirus exposure and HLA in healthy donors. Germline lookup yields CDR1 MNHEY and CDR2 SMNVEV (reference sequence). The CDR3 is 14 amino acids. Trimming left V 3 bases short and J 2 bases short, with 10 bases between. The sequenced sample consisted of PBMCs. This receptor was obtained from a male donor in good health and CMV-seropositive. The chain is built from TRBV27 and TRBJ1-2; D call uncertain. The CDR3 DNA is TGTGCCAGCAGTTTGCGGCAGACCAACTATGGCTACACCTTC. Protein product: CASSLRQTNYGYTF.